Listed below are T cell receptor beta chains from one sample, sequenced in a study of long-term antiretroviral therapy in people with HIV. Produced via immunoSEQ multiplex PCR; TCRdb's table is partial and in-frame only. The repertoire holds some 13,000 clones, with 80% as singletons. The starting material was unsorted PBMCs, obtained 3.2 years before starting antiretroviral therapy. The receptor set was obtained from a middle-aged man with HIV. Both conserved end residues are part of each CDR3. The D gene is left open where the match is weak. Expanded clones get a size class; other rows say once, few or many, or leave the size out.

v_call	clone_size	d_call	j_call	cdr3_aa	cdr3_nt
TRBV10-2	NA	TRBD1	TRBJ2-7	CASSERDRENEQYF	TGCGCCAGCAGTGAGAGGGACAGGGAGAACGAGCAGTACTTC
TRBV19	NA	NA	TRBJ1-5	CASSIAHQEGWAGQPQHF	TGTGCCAGTAGTATAGCCCACCAGGAGGGGTGGGCTGGACAGCCCCAGCATTTT
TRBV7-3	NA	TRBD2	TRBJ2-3	CASSSLGAGGSPSTDTQYF	TGTGCCAGCAGCTCCTTGGGGGCGGGGGGGTCCCCTAGCACAGATACGCAGTATTTT
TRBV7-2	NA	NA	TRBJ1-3	CASSFRADSGNTIYF	TGTGCCAGCAGCTTCAGAGCAGACTCTGGAAACACCATATATTTT
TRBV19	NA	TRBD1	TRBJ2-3	CASRGPDTQYF	TGTGCCAGCAGGGGGCCCGATACGCAGTATTTT
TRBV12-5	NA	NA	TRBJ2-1	CASGLVIVTRSYNEQFF	TGTGCTAGTGGTTTGGTAATAGTTACTAGGTCCTACAATGAGCAGTTCTTC
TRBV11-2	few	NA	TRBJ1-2	CASSETAYGYTF	TGTGCCAGCAGCGAGACAGCCTATGGCTACACCTTC
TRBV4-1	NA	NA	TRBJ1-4	CASSQGTEKLFF	TGCGCCAGCAGCCAAGGGACAGAAAAACTGTTTTTT
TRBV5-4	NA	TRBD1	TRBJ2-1	CASSTRQGPSYNEQFF	TGTGCCAGCAGCACCCGACAGGGGCCCTCCTACAATGAGCAGTTCTTC
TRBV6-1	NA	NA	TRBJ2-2	CASRFSDGELFF	TGTGCCAGCAGGTTTAGCGACGGGGAGCTGTTTTTT
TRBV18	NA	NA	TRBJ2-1	CASSPTELYYNEQFF	TGTGCCAGCTCACCAACAGAACTATACTACAATGAGCAGTTCTTC
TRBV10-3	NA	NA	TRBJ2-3	CAIKGAQEGYTDTQYF	TGTGCCATCAAGGGTGCCCAGGAAGGATACACAGATACGCAGTATTTT
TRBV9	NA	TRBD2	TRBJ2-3	CASSVGAGGTADTQYF	TGTGCCAGCAGCGTTGGGGCGGGGGGTACGGCAGATACGCAGTATTTT
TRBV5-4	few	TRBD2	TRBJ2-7	CASSSGLAPEQYF	TGTGCCAGCAGCTCGGGACTAGCCCCCGAGCAGTACTTC
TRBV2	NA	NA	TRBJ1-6	CASTGVGNSPLHF	TGTGCCAGCACCGGGGTCGGGAATTCACCCCTCCACTTT
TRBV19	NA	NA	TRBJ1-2	CASSNPGGNYGYTF	TGTGCCAGTAGTAACCCGGGGGGGAACTATGGCTACACCTTC
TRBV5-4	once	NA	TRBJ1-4	CASSPGQSTNEKLFF	TGTGCCAGCAGCCCCGGACAGAGCACTAATGAAAAACTGTTTTTT
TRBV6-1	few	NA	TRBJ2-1	CASSEATDAYNEQFF	TGTGCCAGCAGTGAAGCGACGGACGCCTACAATGAGCAGTTCTTC
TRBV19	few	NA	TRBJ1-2	CASSILGVKGLKNGYTF	TGTGCCAGTAGTATACTAGGGGTCAAGGGCTTAAAGAACGGCTACACCTTC
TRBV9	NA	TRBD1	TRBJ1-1	CASSVGGRDRGTEAFF	TGTGCCAGCAGCGTAGGGGGGCGGGACAGGGGGACTGAAGCTTTCTTT
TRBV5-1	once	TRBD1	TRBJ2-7	CASSLDGTVLYEQYF	TGCGCCAGCAGCTTGGACGGGACAGTCCTCTACGAGCAGTACTTC
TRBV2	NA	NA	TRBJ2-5	CASSPPLDGETQYF	TGTGCCAGCTCACCCCCCCTCGACGGAGAGACCCAGTACTTC
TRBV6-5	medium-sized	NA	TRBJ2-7	CASSYSMGAGNEQYF	TGTGCCAGCAGTTACTCGATGGGGGCAGGGAACGAGCAGTACTTC
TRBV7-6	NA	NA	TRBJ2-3	CASSTDGSTDTQYF	TGTGCCAGCAGCACAGACGGGAGCACAGATACGCAGTATTTT
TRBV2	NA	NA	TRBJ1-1	CASCPGGRSGTEAFF	TGTGCCAGCTGTCCCGGGGGGAGGTCAGGCACTGAAGCTTTCTTT
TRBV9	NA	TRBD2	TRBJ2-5	CASSVGELARETQYF	TGTGCCAGCAGCGTAGGTGAACTAGCGCGGGAGACCCAGTACTTC
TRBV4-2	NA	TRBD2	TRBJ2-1	CASSQERREFRYNEQFF	TGTGCCAGCAGCCAAGAGAGGCGGGAGTTTCGCTACAATGAGCAGTTCTTC
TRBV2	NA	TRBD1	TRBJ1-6	CASSPGQGGSPLHF	TGTGCCAGCAGCCCAGGACAGGGGGGCTCACCCCTCCACTTT
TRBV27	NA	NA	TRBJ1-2	CASKTPGRGYTF	TGTGCCAGCAAAACCCCCGGACGGGGCTACACCTTC
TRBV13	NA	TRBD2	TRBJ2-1	CASSFTGGSYNEQFF	TGTGCCAGCAGCTTTACCGGGGGGTCCTACAATGAGCAGTTCTTC
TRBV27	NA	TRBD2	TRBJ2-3	CASRGLAGGLFRDTQYF	TGTGCCAGCAGGGGGCTAGCGGGGGGTCTTTTCAGGGATACGCAGTATTTT
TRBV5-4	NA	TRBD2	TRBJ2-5	CASNREREQETQYF	TGTGCCAGCAATCGCGAGCGGGAGCAAGAGACCCAGTACTTC
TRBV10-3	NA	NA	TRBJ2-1	CAISEPTGGTYNEQFF	TGTGCCATCAGTGAGCCGACCGGGGGCACCTACAATGAGCAGTTCTTC
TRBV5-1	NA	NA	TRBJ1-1	CASARGGGNTEAFF	TGCGCCAGCGCCCGCGGGGGTGGAAACACTGAAGCTTTCTTT
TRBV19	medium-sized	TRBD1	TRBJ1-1	CASSNRGLTEAFF	TGTGCCAGTAGTAATAGGGGGCTTACTGAAGCTTTCTTT
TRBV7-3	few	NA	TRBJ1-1	CASSLGQNTEAFF	TGTGCCAGCAGCTTAGGACAGAACACTGAAGCTTTCTTT
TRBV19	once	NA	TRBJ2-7	CASSASDSTYEQYF	TGTGCCAGTAGTGCGTCCGACAGCACCTACGAGCAGTACTTC
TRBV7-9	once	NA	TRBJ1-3	CASSLARAGGNTIYF	TGTGCCAGCAGCTTAGCGCGGGCAGGCGGAAACACCATATATTTT
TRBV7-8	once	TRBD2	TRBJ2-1	CASSLMGLAGTGNEQFF	TGTGCCAGCAGCTTGATGGGACTAGCGGGCACGGGGAATGAGCAGTTCTTC
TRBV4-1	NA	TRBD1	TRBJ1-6	CASSQEMGTGGSYNSPLHF	TGCGCCAGCAGCCAAGAAATGGGGACAGGGGGATCCTATAATTCACCCCTCCACTTT
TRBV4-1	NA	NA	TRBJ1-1	CASSQGPGGTEAFF	TGCGCCAGCAGCCAAGGACCCGGGGGTACTGAAGCTTTCTTT
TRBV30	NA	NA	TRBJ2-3	CAWSAGQHADTQYF	TGTGCCTGGAGTGCGGGGCAGCACGCAGATACGCAGTATTTT
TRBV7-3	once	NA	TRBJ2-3	CASSLQGNEGTDTQYF	TGTGCCAGCAGCTTACAGGGTAATGAGGGCACAGATACGCAGTATTTT
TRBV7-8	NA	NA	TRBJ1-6	CASSFRVNSPLHF	TGTGCCAGCAGCTTTCGAGTAAATTCACCCCTCCACTTT
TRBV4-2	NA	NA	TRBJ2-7	CASSQDLGRGGISYEQYF	TGTGCCAGCAGCCAAGATCTGGGAAGGGGTGGTATATCTTACGAGCAGTACTTC
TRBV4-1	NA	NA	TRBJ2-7	CASSPTPLGINYEQYF	TGCGCCAGCAGCCCCACCCCTCTGGGAATTAACTACGAGCAGTACTTC
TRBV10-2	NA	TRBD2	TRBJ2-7	CASTGLAAEQYF	TGCGCCAGCACGGGACTAGCGGCCGAGCAGTACTTC
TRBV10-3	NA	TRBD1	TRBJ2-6	CAISESGTAITNVLTF	TGTGCCATCAGTGAGTCGGGGACAGCTATTACCAACGTCCTGACTTTC
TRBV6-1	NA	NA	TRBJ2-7	CASSEQYKFYEQYF	TGTGCCAGCAGTGAACAGTATAAATTCTACGAGCAGTACTTC
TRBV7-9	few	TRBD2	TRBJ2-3	CASSPTGGRADTQYF	TGTGCCAGCAGCCCAACGGGGGGGCGCGCAGATACGCAGTATTTT